The 9 T cell receptor beta chains presented below share a single source sample, sequenced in a study of blood T cell repertoires in COVID-19. Profiled with immunoSEQ multiplex PCR; TCRdb holds only in-frame clones, not every one. The sample carries under 95,000 clones, around 83% recorded once. Sequencing input: peripheral blood. These receptors originate from a woman aged 70-85 years with acute or convalescent COVID-19.

The rearrangement links TRBV10-1 to TRBJ1-6; tentatively, D is TRBD1 (6 bases). The germline V gene has CDR1 WNHNN and CDR2 SYGVQD (reference sequence). The CDR3 is 18 amino acids. Trimming removed 7 bases from V and 0 bases from J, with 19 bases in between. CDR3 loop: CASMRIRGGSSYNSPLHF. The CDR3 DNA is TGCGCCAGCATGAGGATTAGGGGGGGGAGCTCCTATAATTCACCCCTCCACTTT.

In its sample, this clone was seen a few times. The gene calls are TRBV19 and TRBJ2-1; D gene unclear. In germline, CDR1 is LNHDA, CDR2 SQIVND (reference sequence). The CDR3 has 15 amino acids. Trimming cost V 3 bases and J 0 bases, with 9 bases left between them. CDR3 protein: CASSIPRSSYNEQFF. The CDR3 DNA reads TGTGCCAGTAGTATTCCCAGATCCTCCTACAATGAGCAGTTCTTC.

This chain connects TRBV19 to TRBJ1-2, with TRBD1 matching over 11 bases. The CDR3 runs 16 residues. Germline-derived CDR1 and CDR2 are LNHDA and SQIVND (reference sequence). V lost 4 bases and J lost 0; bases outside the gene matches: 4. CDR3 DNA: TGTGCCAGTAGTAGGACAGGGGGCTTAACTAACTATGGCTACACCTTC. Translated: CASSRTGGLTNYGYTF.

Only a few counts were recorded for this clone. J is TRBJ2-3 and V is TRBV6-4; D is unresolved. V gave up 3 bases and J gave up 6 bases, with 10 bases separating them. CDR3 length: 13 residues. The V gene's germline CDR1 is MRHNA and CDR2 SNTAGT. CDR3 region: CASSEIPRDTQYF. The CDR3 nucleotides are TGTGCCAGCAGTGAGATCCCCCGGGATACGCAGTATTTT.

The genes are TRBV6-5 and TRBJ1-6; 8 positions match TRBD1. The trim removed 6 bases at V and 10 bases at J, leaving 8 bases unmatched. From germline, CDR1 is MNHEY and CDR2 SVGAGI. The CDR3 totals 14 residues. CDR3: CASSRDRGGSPLHF. CDR3 nucleotide sequence: TGTGCCAGCAGCAGAGACAGGGGCGGGTCACCCCTCCACTTT.

The chain employs TRBV11-2 and TRBJ2-7; 9 nucleotides line up with TRBD1. V shed 7 bases and J 4 bases; nucleotides not matched to a gene: 8. This CDR3 is 14 amino acids long. Germline V gene sequence: CDR1 SGHAT, CDR2 FQNNGV. This CDR3 is CASTLDRGSYEQYF. The CDR3, as DNA: TGTGCCAGCACCCTGGACAGGGGATCGTACGAGCAGTACTTC.

The rearrangement joins TRBV5-1 to TRBJ2-5; D uncertain. Germline CDR1 reads SGHRS; CDR2 reads YFSETQ. This CDR3 has 15 residues. The V and J ends lost 1 base and 0 bases respectively, with 10 bases between them. CDR3 amino acids: CASSLSSTDQETQYF. The CDR3 coding sequence is TGCGCCAGCAGCTTGAGCTCAACCGACCAAGAGACCCAGTACTTC.

For the CDR3, the DNA is TGCGCCAGCAGCGCCCTAACAGGGGACACTGAAGCTTTCTTT. Protein sequence: CASSALTGDTEAFF. The gene calls are TRBV4-1 and TRBJ1-1; 7 bases align to TRBD1. The junction had 6 bases not matched to a gene; V was cut back by 5 bases and J by 3 bases. CDR1 is MGHRA, CDR2 YSYEKL, per germline. CDR3 length equals 14 residues.

V and J are TRBV24-1 and TRBJ2-1; 9 bases match TRBD1. The CDR3 runs 14 residues. CDR1 is KGHDR and CDR2 is SFDVKD in the germline V gene. J was trimmed by 2 bases and V by 10 bases; bases with no gene match: 5. CDR3 DNA sequence: TGTGCCACTGAGGACAGGGGCGCCTACAATGAGCAGTTCTTC. This gives the protein CATEDRGAYNEQFF.